This TCR beta chain was captured by sequencing in a study of blood T cell repertoires in COVID-19. Study-level information: There were acute and convalescent COVID-19 samples, and they came from the United States, Italy and Spain. T cells, B-cell-depleted T cells, or PBMCs supplied cDNA or gDNA.

V lost 5 bases and J lost 4, with 14 bases in between. The CDR3 covers 14 residues. The germline gives CDR1 MDHEN, CDR2 SYDVKM. In the source study's methods: Counts of nucleated cells, estimated from reference gene primer amplification, were obtained. Generated by immunoSEQ multiplex PCR, the TCRdb table keeps only in-frame clones and is missing some. V, J and clone size are taken as reported in that table, and D and trimming were inferred from the DNA itself. The sample has around 260,000 clones, approximately 83% seen once. The TCR was taken from a woman between 50 and 59 years old who had recovered from COVID-19. Sequenced: peripheral blood. The rearrangement links TRBV28 to TRBJ1-1; TRBD1 is a possible D gene (5 bases). The CDR3: CASSRGAGGTEAFF. CDR3 coding DNA: TGTGCCAGCAGTCGAGGGGCGGGGGGCACTGAAGCTTTCTTT.